This T cell receptor (beta chain) originates from a study of human T cells and chemical hapten exposure. Study background: Diphenylcyclopropenone was applied weekly to patients' scalps across the roughly 23-week study. Study results and limitations: Expanded TCRs made up significantly more big CDR3 similarity clusters than controls did. Sensitization with DPC brought no change to TCRs above 1 in 1000 in frequency.

Ten or more counts support this clonotype. What it recognizes is unknown. Indicated time point: patch test 1, 2 weeks after DPC sensitization. Treatment here: therapeutic diphenylcyclopropenone sensitization with weekly scalp DPC. Unique molecular identifiers were linked by the library to individual cDNA molecules. TCRdb analysed the RACE reads with MiXCR anew, one entry per CDR3 protein. The table shows about 380,000 distinct CDR3 sequences, with 4.8% occurring only once. This TCR derives from a woman aged 45-65 years with alopecia areata. Some clones in this sample may be carry-over from other donors' samples. The sample was whole blood, taken in connection with sensitization to the hapten diphenylcyclopropenone (DPC).

This chain's CDR3 is CASSLESPGGADTQYF. CDR3 nucleotides: TGTGCCAGCAGCTTAGAATCTCCCGGGGGCGCAGATACGCAGTATTTT. The chain recombines TRBV11-3 with TRBJ2-3; the D call may be TRBD1 or TRBD2 (6 bases each). Trimming took off 0 bases at V and 4 bases at J, with 14 bases between the two ends. The CDR3 length is 16 residues. In germline, CDR1 is SGHNT, CDR2 YENEEA.